The present entry profiles one T cell receptor beta chain with its context. The data were produced by immunoSEQ multiplex PCR, yet TCRdb's version contains in-frame clones alone and is incomplete. In the table there are around 250,000 clones, more than 70% of which are singletons. This sample stems from a study of blood T cell repertoires in COVID-19. Study-wide context: Sample material is recorded as cDNA or gDNA derived from T cells, B-cell-depleted T cells, or PBMCs.

Trimming took off 4 bases at V and 0 bases at J, with 5 bases between the two ends. CDR1 and CDR2 (germline): MDHEN, SYDVKM. The CDR3 covers 13 residues. Sequencing input: peripheral blood. The rearrangement links TRBV28 to TRBJ2-3, with D unclear. The sequence was obtained from a man of 80 years or more with acute or convalescent COVID-19. The CDR3: CASSSGSTDTQYF. CDR3 DNA: TGTGCCAGCAGTTCCGGGAGCACAGATACGCAGTATTTT.